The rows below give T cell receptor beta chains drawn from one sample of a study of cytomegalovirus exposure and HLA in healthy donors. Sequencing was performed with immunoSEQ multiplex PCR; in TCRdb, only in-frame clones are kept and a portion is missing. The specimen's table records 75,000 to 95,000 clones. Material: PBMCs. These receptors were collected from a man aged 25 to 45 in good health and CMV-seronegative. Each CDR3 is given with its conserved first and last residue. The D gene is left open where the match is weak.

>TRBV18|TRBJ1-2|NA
CASSPQARVNYGYTF
TGTGCCAGCTCACCACAGGCCAGGGTAAACTATGGCTACACCTTC
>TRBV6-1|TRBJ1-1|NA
CASSEEGRNTEAFF
TGTGCCAGCAGTGAGGAGGGCAGGAACACTGAAGCTTTCTTT
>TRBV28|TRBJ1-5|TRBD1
CASSLTGGNNQPQHF
TGTGCCAGCAGTCTCACAGGGGGCAACAATCAGCCCCAGCATTTT
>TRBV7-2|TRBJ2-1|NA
CASTLASAYNEQFF
TGTGCCAGCACCCTAGCGTCGGCCTACAATGAGCAGTTCTTC
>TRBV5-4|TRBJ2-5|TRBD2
CASSPMGGKETQYF
TGTGCCAGCAGCCCAATGGGAGGGAAAGAGACCCAGTACTTC
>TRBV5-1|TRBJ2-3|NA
CASSLGLEGADTQYF
TGCGCCAGCAGCTTGGGACTAGAAGGAGCAGATACGCAGTATTTT
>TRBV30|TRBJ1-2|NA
CACLRGHGYTF
TGTGCCTGCCTCCGAGGACACGGCTACACCTTC
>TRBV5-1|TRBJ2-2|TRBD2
CAGSLKGAGSPANTGELFF
TGCGCCGGCAGCCTAAAGGGAGCGGGGAGTCCCGCGAACACCGGGGAGCTGTTTTTT
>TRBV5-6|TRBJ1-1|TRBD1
CASSWGDRNTEAFF
TGTGCCAGCAGCTGGGGGGACAGGAACACTGAAGCTTTCTTT
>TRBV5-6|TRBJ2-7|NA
CASSLWGGASYEQYF
TGTGCCAGCAGCTTGTGGGGGGGGGCCTCCTACGAGCAGTACTTC
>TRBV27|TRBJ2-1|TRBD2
CASMRRGTSGGWNNEQFF
TGTGCCAGCATGAGGAGGGGGACTAGCGGGGGGTGGAACAATGAGCAGTTCTTC
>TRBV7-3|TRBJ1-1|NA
CASSKTPNTEAFF
TGTGCCAGCAGCAAGACACCGAACACTGAAGCTTTCTTT
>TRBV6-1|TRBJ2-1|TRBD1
CASSFRQGVKFF
TGTGCCAGCAGTTTCCGACAGGGTGTGAAGTTCTTC
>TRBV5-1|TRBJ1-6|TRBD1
CASNPGQGVNSPLHF
TGCGCCAGCAACCCGGGACAGGGGGTTAATTCACCCCTCCACTTT
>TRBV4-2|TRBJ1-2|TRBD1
CASSLVGGQGAGGYTF
TGTGCCAGCAGCCTAGTGGGCGGACAGGGGGCGGGTGGCTACACCTTC
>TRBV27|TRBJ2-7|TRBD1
CASSFLDRGSEQYF
TGTGCCAGCAGTTTTTTGGACAGGGGCTCCGAGCAGTACTTC
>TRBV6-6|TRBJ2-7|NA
CASSFNTGSYEQYF
TGTGCCAGCAGTTTCAACACAGGTTCCTACGAGCAGTACTTC
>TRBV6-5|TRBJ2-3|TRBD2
CASSYSGGGRADTQYF
TGTGCCAGCAGTTACTCCGGGGGAGGGCGAGCAGATACGCAGTATTTT
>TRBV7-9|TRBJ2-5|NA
CASSFSGYETQYF
TGTGCCAGCAGCTTTTCGGGATACGAGACCCAGTACTTC
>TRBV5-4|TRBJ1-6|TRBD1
CASSPDRAENSPLHF
TGTGCCAGCAGCCCGGACAGGGCTGAAAATTCACCCCTCCACTTT
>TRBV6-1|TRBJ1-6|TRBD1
CASRSGTVYSPLHF
TGTGCCAGCAGATCCGGGACAGTATACTCACCCCTCCACTTT
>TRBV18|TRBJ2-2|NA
CASSPLYYGSRNTGELFF
TGTGCCAGCTCACCTCTTTACTACGGGAGCCGAAACACCGGGGAGCTGTTTTTT
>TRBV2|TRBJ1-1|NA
CASSEDLRNTEAFF
TGTGCCAGCAGTGAAGACTTAAGGAACACTGAAGCTTTCTTT
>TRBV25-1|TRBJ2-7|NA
CASSEYGRGGDNEQYF
TGTGCCAGCAGTGAATATGGGCGGGGCGGGGATAACGAGCAGTACTTC
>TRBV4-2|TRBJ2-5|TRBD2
CASSQVSLAGGQETQYF
TGTGCCAGCAGCCAAGTTTCACTAGCGGGGGGACAAGAGACCCAGTACTTC
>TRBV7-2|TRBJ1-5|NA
CASSSRLYSNQPQHF
TGTGCCAGCAGCTCTCGACTGTATAGCAATCAGCCCCAGCATTTT
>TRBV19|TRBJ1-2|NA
CASSLPGWGDYGYTF
TGTGCCAGTAGTCTTCCAGGGTGGGGCGACTATGGCTACACCTTC
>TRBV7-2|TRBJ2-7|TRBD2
CASSRTSGSGYEQYF
TGTGCCAGCAGCCGGACTAGCGGGAGCGGGTACGAGCAGTACTTC
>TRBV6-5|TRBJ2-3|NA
CASSYGRGFTDTQYF
TGTGCCAGCAGTTATGGGCGGGGTTTCACAGATACGCAGTATTTT
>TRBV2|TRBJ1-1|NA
CASRGQGNTEAFF
TGTGCCAGCAGAGGTCAGGGGAACACTGAAGCTTTCTTT
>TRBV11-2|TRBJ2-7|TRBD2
CASSLDPTSGDYEQYF
TGTGCCAGCAGCTTAGATCCAACTAGCGGGGATTACGAGCAGTACTTC
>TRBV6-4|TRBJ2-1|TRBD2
CARTTSASYNEQFF
TGTGCCCGTACCACTAGCGCCTCCTACAATGAGCAGTTCTTC
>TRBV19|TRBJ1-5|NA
CASSMMSRSNQPQHF
TGTGCCAGTAGTATGATGTCGAGGAGCAATCAGCCCCAGCATTTT
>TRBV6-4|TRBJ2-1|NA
CASSKTGESNEQFF
TGTGCCAGCAGTAAAACGGGAGAATCCAATGAGCAGTTCTTC
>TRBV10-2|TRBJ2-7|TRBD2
CASSESVSKRGYEQYF
TGCGCCAGCAGTGAGTCGGTTAGTAAGCGGGGCTACGAGCAGTACTTC
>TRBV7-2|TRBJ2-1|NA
CASSSGLFTSYNEQFF
TGTGCCAGCAGCTCCGGACTATTTACCTCCTACAATGAGCAGTTCTTC
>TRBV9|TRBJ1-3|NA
CASSVDFSANTIYF
TGTGCCAGCAGCGTAGACTTCTCCGCCAACACCATATATTTT
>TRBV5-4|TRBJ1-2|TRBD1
CASSLGGQGNYGYTF
TGTGCCAGCAGCTTGGGGGGACAGGGTAACTATGGCTACACCTTC
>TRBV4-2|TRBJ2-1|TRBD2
CASSQEGGGANEQFF
TGTGCCAGCAGCCAAGAAGGCGGGGGGGCCAATGAGCAGTTCTTC
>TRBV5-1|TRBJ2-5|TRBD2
CASTLAGEETQYF
TGCGCCAGCACCCTAGCGGGAGAAGAGACCCAGTACTTC
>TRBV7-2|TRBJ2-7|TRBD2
CASSLLPSSGSYEQYF
TGTGCCAGCAGCTTACTCCCATCTAGCGGTTCCTACGAGCAGTACTTC
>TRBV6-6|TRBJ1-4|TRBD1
CASSRRDSNEKLFF
TGTGCCAGCAGTCGCCGGGACAGTAATGAAAAACTGTTTTTT
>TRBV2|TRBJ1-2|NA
CASSRHSYGYTF
TGTGCCAGCAGTCGACATAGCTATGGCTACACCTTC
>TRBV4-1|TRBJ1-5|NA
CASSQGYSNQPQHF
TGCGCCAGCAGCCAAGGCTATAGCAATCAGCCCCAGCATTTT
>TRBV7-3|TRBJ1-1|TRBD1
CASSPGTALNTEAFF
TGTGCCAGCAGCCCAGGGACAGCTCTGAACACTGAAGCTTTCTTT
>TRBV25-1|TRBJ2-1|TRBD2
CASTRAGGTYNEQFF
TGTGCCAGCACTCGAGCGGGAGGAACCTACAATGAGCAGTTCTTC
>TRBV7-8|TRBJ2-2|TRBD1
CASTKTGGSLNTGELFF
TGTGCCAGCACCAAGACAGGGGGATCCCTGAACACCGGGGAGCTGTTTTTT
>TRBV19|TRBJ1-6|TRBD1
CASKVRGRDSPLHF
TGTGCCAGTAAAGTCAGGGGGCGAGATTCACCCCTCCACTTT
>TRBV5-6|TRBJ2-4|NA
CASSLSVPRGSIQYF
TGTGCCAGCAGCTTGTCCGTGCCTAGAGGCAGCATTCAGTACTTC
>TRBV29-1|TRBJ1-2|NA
CSVGRASNYGYTF
TGCAGCGTTGGTAGAGCCTCTAACTATGGCTACACCTTC
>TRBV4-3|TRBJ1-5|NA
CASSLRTGNQPQHF
TGCGCCAGCAGCCTACGGACGGGAAATCAGCCCCAGCATTTT
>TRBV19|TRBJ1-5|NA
CASSNRSYSNQPQHF
TGTGCCAGTAGTAATCGGTCGTATAGCAATCAGCCCCAGCATTTT
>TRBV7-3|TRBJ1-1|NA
CASSTGNTEAFF
TGTGCCAGCAGCACAGGGAACACTGAAGCTTTCTTT
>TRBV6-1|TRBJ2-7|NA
CASSEANYHEQYF
TGTGCCAGCAGTGAAGCAAACTACCACGAGCAGTACTTC
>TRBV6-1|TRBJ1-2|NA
CASRRTQGNYGYTF
TGTGCCAGTAGGCGAACACAGGGAAACTATGGCTACACCTTC
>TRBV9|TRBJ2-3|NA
CASSVVAGSTDTQYF
TGTGCCAGCAGCGTTGTCGCCGGGAGCACAGATACGCAGTATTTT
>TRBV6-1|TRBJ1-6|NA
CASGMSAPGVSPLHF
TGTGCCAGCGGAATGTCGGCTCCGGGGGTTTCACCCCTCCACTTT